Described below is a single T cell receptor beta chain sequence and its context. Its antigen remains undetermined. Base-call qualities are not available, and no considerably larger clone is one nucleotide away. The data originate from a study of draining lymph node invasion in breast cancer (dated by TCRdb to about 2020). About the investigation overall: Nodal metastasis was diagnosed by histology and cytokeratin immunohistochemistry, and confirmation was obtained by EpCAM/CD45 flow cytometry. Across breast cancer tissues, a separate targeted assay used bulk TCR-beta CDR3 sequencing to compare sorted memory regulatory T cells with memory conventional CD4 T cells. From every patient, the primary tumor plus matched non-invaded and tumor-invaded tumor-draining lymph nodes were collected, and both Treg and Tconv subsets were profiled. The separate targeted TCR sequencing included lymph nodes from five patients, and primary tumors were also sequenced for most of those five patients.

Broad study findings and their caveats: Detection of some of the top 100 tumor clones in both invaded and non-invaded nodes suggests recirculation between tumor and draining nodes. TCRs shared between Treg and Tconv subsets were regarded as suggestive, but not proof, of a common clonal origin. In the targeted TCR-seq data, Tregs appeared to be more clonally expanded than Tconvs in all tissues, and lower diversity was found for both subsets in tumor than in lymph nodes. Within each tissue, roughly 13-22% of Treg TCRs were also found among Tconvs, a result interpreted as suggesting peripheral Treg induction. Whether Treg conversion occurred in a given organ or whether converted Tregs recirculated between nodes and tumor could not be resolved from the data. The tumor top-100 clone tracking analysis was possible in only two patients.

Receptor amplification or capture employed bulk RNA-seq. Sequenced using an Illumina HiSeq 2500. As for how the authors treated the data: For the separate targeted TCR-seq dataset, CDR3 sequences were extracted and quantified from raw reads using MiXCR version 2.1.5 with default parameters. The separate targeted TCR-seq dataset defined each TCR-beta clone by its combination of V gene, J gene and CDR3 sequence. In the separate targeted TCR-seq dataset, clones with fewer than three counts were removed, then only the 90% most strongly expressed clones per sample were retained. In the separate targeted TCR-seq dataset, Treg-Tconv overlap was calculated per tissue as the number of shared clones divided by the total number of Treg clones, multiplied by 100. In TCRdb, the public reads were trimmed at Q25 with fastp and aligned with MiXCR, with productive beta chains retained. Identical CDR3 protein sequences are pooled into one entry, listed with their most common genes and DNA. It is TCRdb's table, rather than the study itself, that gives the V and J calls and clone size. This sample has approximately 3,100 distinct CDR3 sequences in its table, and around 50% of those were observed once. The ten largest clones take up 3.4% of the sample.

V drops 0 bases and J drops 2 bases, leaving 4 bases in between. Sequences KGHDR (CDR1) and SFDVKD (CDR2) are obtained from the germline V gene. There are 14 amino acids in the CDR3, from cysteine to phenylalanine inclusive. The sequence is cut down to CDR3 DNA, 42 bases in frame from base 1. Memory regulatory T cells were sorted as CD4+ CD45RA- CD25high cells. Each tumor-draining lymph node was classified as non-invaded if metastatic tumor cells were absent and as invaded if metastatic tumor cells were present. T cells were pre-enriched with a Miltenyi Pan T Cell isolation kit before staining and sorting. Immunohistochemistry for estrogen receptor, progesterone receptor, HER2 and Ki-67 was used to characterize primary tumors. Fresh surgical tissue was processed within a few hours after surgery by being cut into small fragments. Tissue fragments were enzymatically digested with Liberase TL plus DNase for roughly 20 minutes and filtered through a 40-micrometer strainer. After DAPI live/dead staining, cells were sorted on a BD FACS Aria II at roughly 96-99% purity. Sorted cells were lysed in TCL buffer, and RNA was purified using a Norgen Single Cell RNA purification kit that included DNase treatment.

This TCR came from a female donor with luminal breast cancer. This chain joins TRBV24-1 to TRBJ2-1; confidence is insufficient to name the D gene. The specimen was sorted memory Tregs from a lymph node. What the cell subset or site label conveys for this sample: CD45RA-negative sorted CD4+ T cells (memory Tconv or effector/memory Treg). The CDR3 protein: CATSDLPPYNEQFF. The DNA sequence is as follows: TGTGCCACCAGTGATTTGCCGCCCTACAATGAGCAGTTCTTC.